This T cell receptor (beta chain) originates from a study of T-cell reconstitution after alpha-beta-depleted transplantation in children. This CDR3 spans 16 amino acids. J gave up 2 bases and V 2 bases, and 5 bases lay outside the gene matches. Per germline, CDR1 SGHKS and CDR2 YYEKEE (reference sequence). During its preparation, the TCRbeta library received unique molecular identifiers. One entry per CDR3 protein, called by TCRdb with MiXCR from the PCR reads. The table lists some 530,000 distinct CDR3 sequences, around 12% of them singletons. The material sequenced was PBMCs from the stem cell graft donor, taken from the stem cell graft. This receptor was obtained from a human donor who donated a stem cell graft to a child with combined immunodeficiency. V is TRBV5-5 and J is TRBJ2-2; 8 bases are shared with TRBD1. This chain's CDR3 is CASSFGTGYNTGELFF. The CDR3 DNA reads TGTGCCAGCAGCTTTGGGACAGGTTACAACACCGGGGAGCTGTTTTTT.